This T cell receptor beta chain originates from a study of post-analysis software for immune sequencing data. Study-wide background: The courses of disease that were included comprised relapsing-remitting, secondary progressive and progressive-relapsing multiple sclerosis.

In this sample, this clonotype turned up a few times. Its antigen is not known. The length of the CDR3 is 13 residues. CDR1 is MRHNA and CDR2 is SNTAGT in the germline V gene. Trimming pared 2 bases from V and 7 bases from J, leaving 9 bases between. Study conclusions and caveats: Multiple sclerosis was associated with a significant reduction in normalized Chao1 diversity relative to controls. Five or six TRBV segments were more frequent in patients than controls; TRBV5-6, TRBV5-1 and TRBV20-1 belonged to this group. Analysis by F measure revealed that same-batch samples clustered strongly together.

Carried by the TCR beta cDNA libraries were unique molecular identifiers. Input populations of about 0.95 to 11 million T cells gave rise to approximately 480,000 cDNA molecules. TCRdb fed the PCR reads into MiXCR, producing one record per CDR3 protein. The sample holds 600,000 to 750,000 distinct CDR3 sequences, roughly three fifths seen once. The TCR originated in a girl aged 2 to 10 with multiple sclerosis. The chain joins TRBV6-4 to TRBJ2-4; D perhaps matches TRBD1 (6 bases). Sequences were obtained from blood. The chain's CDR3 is CASSDGDNNIQYF. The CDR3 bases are TGTGCCAGCAGTGACGGGGACAACAACATTCAGTACTTC.